The sample holds a few counts of the clone carrying this T cell receptor (beta chain). Using immunoSEQ multiplex PCR, the repertoire was profiled, and TCRdb retains in-frame clones only, with some absent. The sample includes 50,000 to 70,000 clones, roughly 86% of them seen just once. The record originates from a study of blood T cell repertoires in COVID-19. V dropped 3 bases and J dropped 7; count of bases not matched to a gene: 11. Germline CDR1 LGHDT, CDR2 YNNKEL (reference sequence). The length of the CDR3 is 16 residues. The J gene is TRBJ2-1, the V gene TRBV3-1 (or the pseudogene TRBV3-2); 8 positions match TRBD1. The receptor's source is a man aged 45-65 years with active COVID-19. Material: peripheral blood. The CDR3 reads CASSHTYTGGRNEQFF. CDR3 DNA sequence: TGTGCCAGCAGCCACACTTATACAGGGGGACGGAATGAGCAGTTCTTC.